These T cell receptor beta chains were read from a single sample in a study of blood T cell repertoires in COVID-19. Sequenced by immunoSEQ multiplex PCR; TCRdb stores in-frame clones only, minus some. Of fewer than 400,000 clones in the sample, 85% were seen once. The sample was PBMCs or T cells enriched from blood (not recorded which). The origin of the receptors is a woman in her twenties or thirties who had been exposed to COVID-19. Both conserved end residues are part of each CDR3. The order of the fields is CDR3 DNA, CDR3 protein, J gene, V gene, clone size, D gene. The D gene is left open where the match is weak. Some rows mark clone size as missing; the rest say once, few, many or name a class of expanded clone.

TGTGCCAGCAGCTTATTGAATCTACAGGGGGCCCTTGAAACTGAAGCTTTCTTT	CASSLLNLQGALETEAFF	TRBJ1-1	TRBV7-9	.	TRBD1
TGCGCCAGCAGCTTGGCGCTAGCGAGCTCACCCTCCTACAATGAGCAGTTCTTC	CASSLALASSPSYNEQFF	TRBJ2-1	TRBV5-1	.	.
TGTGCCATCAGTGAGTCGGCCAGGGGAGACTATGGCTACACCTTC	CAISESARGDYGYTF	TRBJ1-2	TRBV10-3	.	.
TGTGCCAGCAGTCCGCCGCCGCGGGGCTATAATTCACCCCTCCACTTT	CASSPPPRGYNSPLHF	TRBJ1-6	TRBV28	.	.
TGTGCCAGCAGTCCCAGGGGGTTCGGTTCCTACGAGCAGTACTTC	CASSPRGFGSYEQYF	TRBJ2-7	TRBV27	few	TRBD1
TGTGCCTGGAGTCGGGGGGCAGGACGGGACCAGCCCCAGCATTTT	CAWSRGAGRDQPQHF	TRBJ1-5	TRBV30	.	.
TGTGCCAGTGGGACAGGGGTCAAGAACACTGAAGCTTTCTTT	CASGTGVKNTEAFF	TRBJ1-1	TRBV19	.	TRBD1
TGTGCCAGCAAATTAGGGGGGGTCGCAGATACGCAGTATTTT	CASKLGGVADTQYF	TRBJ2-3	TRBV28	.	.
TGTGCCAGCAGCCCCCGAACAGGGACCAACACTGAAGCTTTCTTT	CASSPRTGTNTEAFF	TRBJ1-1	TRBV5-5	.	.
TGTGCCACCAAATTTAGCTCACCGGCCTACACAGATACGCAGTATTTT	CATKFSSPAYTDTQYF	TRBJ2-3	TRBV27	.	.
TGTGCCAGTAGCGGACAGGGGAGAGCTGAAGCTTTCTTT	CASSGQGRAEAFF	TRBJ1-1	TRBV19	.	TRBD1
TGTGCCATCAGTGAGTCCCCGGGGGAGCTGTTTTTT	CAISESPGELFF	TRBJ2-2	TRBV10-3	.	.
TGTGCCAGCAGCCCCGAAGCGGGAGTGGAGACCCAGTACTTC	CASSPEAGVETQYF	TRBJ2-5	TRBV13	.	TRBD2
TGTGCCAGCAGCTTCACGGGAAGCTACGAGCAGTACTTC	CASSFTGSYEQYF	TRBJ2-7	TRBV11-2	.	.
TGTGCCAGCAGCAAATCTCCCAGGAGGGCCCAGTACTTC	CASSKSPRRAQYF	TRBJ2-5	TRBV21-1	.	.
TGTGCCTATTACAGGGTAGGCTATGGCTACACCTTC	CAYYRVGYGYTF	TRBJ1-2	TRBV28	.	.
TGTGCCAGCAGTGACATCGTGGGGACAGGGTCCCACGAGCAGTACTTC	CASSDIVGTGSHEQYF	TRBJ2-7	TRBV27	.	TRBD1
TGTGCCAGCAGCTCGCGGGGGGGCCGAGATACGCAGTATTTT	CASSSRGGRDTQYF	TRBJ2-3	TRBV7-3	.	TRBD2
TGTGCCAGCAGTGAGGGGAGCCGGACAGCCGGGGGGGGCTACACCTTC	CASSEGSRTAGGGYTF	TRBJ1-2	TRBV6-1	few	.
TGCGCCAGCAGCCAAGGACCCAGCGGGAGACGCCAAGAGACCCAGTACTTC	CASSQGPSGRRQETQYF	TRBJ2-5	TRBV4-1	few	TRBD2
TGTGCCAGCACAGGGGATACCTACGAGCAGTACTTC	CASTGDTYEQYF	TRBJ2-7	TRBV19	.	TRBD1
TGTGCCAGCAGCCCGGGACTAGCGGGGGCAGGGGATACGCAGTATTTT	CASSPGLAGAGDTQYF	TRBJ2-3	TRBV7-2	few	TRBD2
TGTGCCAGCAGTGACTCTGCGGGAGAAGGCACCGGGGAGCTGTTTTTT	CASSDSAGEGTGELFF	TRBJ2-2	TRBV6-4	many	TRBD2
TGTGCCAGCAACGCCTTAGCGGGAGGGACAGATACGCAGTATTTT	CASNALAGGTDTQYF	TRBJ2-3	TRBV6-5	.	TRBD2
TGTGCCAGCTCACCCCAGACTAGCTCCTACAATGAGCAGTTCTTC	CASSPQTSSYNEQFF	TRBJ2-1	TRBV18	.	.
TGTGCCAGCAGCCAAACCCCAGACAGAGTAAGGAACACTGAAGCTTTCTTT	CASSQTPDRVRNTEAFF	TRBJ1-1	TRBV21-1	.	.
TGCGCCAGCGGGGGGACTCTCGCGAACACCGGGGAGCTGTTTTTT	CASGGTLANTGELFF	TRBJ2-2	TRBV4-1	few	.
TGTGCCAGCGAACGACTAGCGGCCAATGAGCAGTTCTTC	CASERLAANEQFF	TRBJ2-1	TRBV2	once	TRBD2
TGTGCCAGTAGCGGACAGCGCTCCTATAATTCACCCCTCCACTTT	CASSGQRSYNSPLHF	TRBJ1-6	TRBV19	.	.
TGTGCCAGCAGCTTAGATGGGACTAGCGGGATACGAGATACGCAGTATTTT	CASSLDGTSGIRDTQYF	TRBJ2-3	TRBV7-3	.	TRBD2
TGTGCCAGCAGTTTGGGACAGGGGGGCTACGGCTACACCTTC	CASSLGQGGYGYTF	TRBJ1-2	TRBV28	few	TRBD1
TGTGCCAGTAGTATAATGGGACAGGGGCTCAATAAGGGGTTTAACTATGGCTACACCTTC	CASSIMGQGLNKGFNYGYTF	TRBJ1-2	TRBV19	.	TRBD1
TGTGCCAGAGAGAAGGGACTAGCGGGGGCAATTTACAATGAGCAGTTCTTC	CAREKGLAGAIYNEQFF	TRBJ2-1	TRBV2	once	TRBD2
TGTGCCAGCAGTGAAGAGGGGGCAGGGTCCTACAATGAGCAGTTCTTC	CASSEEGAGSYNEQFF	TRBJ2-1	TRBV2	once	TRBD1
TGTGCCAGCAGTCAAGACAGGGGTACTGGAAACACCATATATTTT	CASSQDRGTGNTIYF	TRBJ1-3	TRBV27	.	TRBD1
TGTGCCAGCAGTTTAAGGCGGTTGAACACTGAAGCTTTCTTT	CASSLRRLNTEAFF	TRBJ1-1	TRBV28	.	.
TGTGCCAGCAGCGCGGGGACTCTGCGGGCAGATACGCAGTATTTT	CASSAGTLRADTQYF	TRBJ2-3	TRBV7-2	.	.
TGTGCCAGCAGCCCCGGACAGGGGTGGAACGAGCAGTACTTC	CASSPGQGWNEQYF	TRBJ2-7	TRBV7-9	.	TRBD1